The TCR beta chain described here comes from a study of T cells after somatic rescue of genetic block. Only in-frame clones appear in the TCRdb table, and some are missing; sequencing was by immunoSEQ multiplex PCR. The sample consists of fewer than 150,000 clones, around 90% of them appearing once. The receptor was derived from a woman under 30. The sequenced sample consisted of peripheral blood mononuclear cells (PBMCs).

CDR3 sequence reads: CASSLGQGTPYNEQFF. For the CDR3, the DNA is TGCGCCAGCAGCTTGGGACAGGGGACACCCTACAATGAGCAGTTCTTC. The chain couples TRBV5-1 to TRBJ2-1; 8 bases align to TRBD1. V was pared by 0 bases and J by 2 bases, with 4 bases of the junction left unmatched. Germline CDR1 is SGHRS and CDR2 is YFSETQ. CDR3 length: 16 amino acids.